Each of the 2 T cell receptor beta chains below was sequenced from the same sample in a study of T cells in Graves' hyperthyroidism and ophthalmopathy. The TCR beta CDR3 regions underwent amplification using RNA transcripts as the source. During a first-round RT-PCR of the TCR CDR3, the HTBI primer set was used. MiXCR, run by TCRdb on the multiplex PCR reads, gives a single entry per CDR3 protein. The table records roughly 580,000 distinct CDR3 sequences, around 13% of them present only once. The sequencing input was blood. All receptors come from a woman aged 25 to 39 with Graves' hyperthyroidism that later progressed to Graves' ophthalmopathy.

This clonotype came up many times. This rearrangement joins TRBV9 to TRBJ1-2; weak D call: TRBD1 (5 bases). Per germline, CDR1 SGDLS and CDR2 YYNGEE. The CDR3 runs 16 residues. The V end lost 3 bases, the J end lost 3 bases, and 18 bases lay between the germline ends. The CDR3 DNA reads as TGTGCCAGCAGCGCCCGGGACTTCGACAGTGACTATGGCTACACCTTC. This translates into CASSARDFDSDYGYTF. Combining the CDR3 with reference TRBV9 and TRBJ1-2 gives the whole variable domain DSGVTQTPKHLITATGQRVTLRCSPRSGDLSVYWYQQSLDQGLQFLIQYYNGEERAKGNILERFSAQQFPDLHSELNLSSLELGDSALYFCASSARDFDSDYGYTFGSGTRLTVV.

This clonotype showed up many times. The gene calls are TRBV7-2 and TRBJ1-1; 7 nucleotides align to TRBD1. V dropped 5 bases and J dropped 7; count of bases not matched to a gene: 7. The CDR3 spans 13 residues. Germline CDR1 and CDR2: SGHTA and FQGNSA. In DNA, the CDR3 is TGTGCCAGCAGCCAGGGACAGCGACTTGAAGCTTTCTTT. Translation: CASSQGQRLEAFF.